The 28 T cell receptor beta chains below come from one sample, sequenced in a study of regulatory T cells in long-lasting Graves disease. As for time point: newly diagnosed GD, antithyroid drugs for less than 3 months. Extracted PBMC RNA gave rise to the TCR library. HTBI primers from iRepertoire and Arm-PCR of CDR3 regions yielded the TCR beta libraries. TCRdb itself ran the multiplex PCR reads through MiXCR, one entry per CDR3 protein. The table lists hundreds of thousands of distinct CDR3 sequences, roughly a sixth of them singletons. The sample was peripheral blood mononuclear cells (PBMCs), taken at new diagnosis, from a patient treated with antithyroid drugs. These receptors all come from a female donor with Graves disease.

This clonotype was seen at least ten times. The V and J genes are TRBV12-3 or TRBV12-4 and TRBJ1-1, with D unresolved. This CDR3 is built from 13 residues. V lost 4 bases, J lost 2 bases, and 8 bases lay in between. The CDR3 DNA reads TGTGCCAGCAGTTCCGGGCCAAACACTGAAGCTTTCTTT. Its translation is CASSSGPNTEAFF.

This clonotype appeared many times. The rearrangement links TRBV7-2 to TRBJ1-3; possibly TRBD1 for D (6 bases). V was clipped by 2 bases and J by 3 bases, with 11 bases between them. This CDR3 is 15 amino acids long. The germline gives CDR1 SGHTA, CDR2 FQGNSA. The CDR3 coding sequence is TGTGCCAGCAGCTTAAGGGGGGTCTTTGGAAACACCATATATTTT. Protein product: CASSLRGVFGNTIYF. The full variable domain, in which reference TRBV7-2 and TRBJ1-3 provide the parts outside the CDR3, is GAGVSQSPSNKVTEKGKDVELRCDPISGHTALYWYRQSLGQGLEFLIYFQGNSAPDKSGLPSDRFSAERTGGSVSTLTIQRTQQEDSAVYLCASSLRGVFGNTIYFGEGSWLTVV.

Many counts were recorded for this clonotype. The V call is TRBV6-2 or TRBV6-3, the J call TRBJ1-5, with D possibly TRBD1 on 6 matching bases. Germline values: CDR1 MNHEY, CDR2 SVGEGT. CDR3 size: 16 residues. The V and J ends lost 2 bases and 1 base respectively, with 12 bases between them. In nucleotides, the CDR3 is TGTGCCAGCAGTTACCCCGGGACACTCAGCAATCAGCCCCAGCATTTT. Translated, it gives CASSYPGTLSNQPQHF.

In its sample, this clonotype was seen many times. V and J are TRBV20-1 and TRBJ1-5; no clear D gene. The CDR3 contains 13 residues. Trimming took 4 bases from V and 11 from J, leaving 18 bases between them. Germline values: CDR1 DFQATT, CDR2 SNEGSKA (reference sequence). The CDR3 region has the DNA TGCAGTGCTATACCTCCGCTTGAGATGGCCCAGCATTTT. It encodes CSAIPPLEMAQHF.

This clonotype was seen repeatedly, ten times or more. The chain has TRBV3-1 and TRBJ2-5; D is tentatively TRBD1 or TRBD2 (6 bases each). V lost 4 bases and J lost 5, with 11 bases in between. The CDR3 has 13 amino acids. CDR1 is LGHDT, CDR2 YNNKEL, per germline (reference sequence). CDR3 region: CASSRGARETQYF. In DNA form, the CDR3 reads TGTGCCAGCAGCCGGGGGGCGCGGGAGACCCAGTACTTC.

This clonotype was seen many times. The chain joins TRBV7-3 to TRBJ2-1; 7 bases agree with TRBD2. V shed 4 bases, J shed 5 bases, and the junction held 2 bases outside the gene matches. Germline assignment: CDR1 SGHTA and CDR2 FQGTGA. CDR3 length equals 13 residues. The chain's CDR3 is CASSSGGNNEQFF. The DNA of the CDR3 is TGTGCCAGCAGCTCGGGGGGAAACAATGAGCAGTTCTTC.

The table lists this clonotype with many counts. The chain links TRBV27 to TRBJ2-5, with D hard to call. Germline loops: CDR1 MNHEY, CDR2 SMNVEV (reference sequence). Trimming shortened V by 0 bases and J by 5 bases, and 7 bases separated the two germline ends. This CDR3 contains 13 residues. CDR3 DNA sequence: TGTGCCAGCAGTTTATCGCTGGGGGAGACCCAGTACTTC. Amino acid sequence: CASSLSLGETQYF.

The J gene is TRBJ2-7, the V gene TRBV20-1; 7 bases fit TRBD2. With 0 bases clipped from V and 7 bases from J, the junction kept 12 bases outside the gene matches. The CDR3 is 15 amino acids. Germline V gene lookup returns CDR1 DFQATT and CDR2 SNEGSKA (reference sequence). This chain's CDR3 is CSARDTGLEWGEQYF. The CDR3 DNA reads as TGCAGTGCTAGAGATACAGGACTAGAGTGGGGGGAGCAGTACTTC.

The chain joins TRBV7-8 to TRBJ1-5; D is ambiguous. The CDR3 loop spans 16 amino acids. Per germline, CDR1 SGHVS and CDR2 FQNEAQ. Trimming pared 0 bases from V and 2 bases from J, leaving 11 bases between. CDR3 residues: CASSLAGGVGNQPQHF. CDR3 in DNA: TGTGCCAGCAGCTTAGCCGGTGGGGTCGGCAATCAGCCCCAGCATTTT.

This clonotype was counted many times. This chain connects TRBV20-1 to TRBJ2-1; D is unresolved. This CDR3 comprises 13 residues. V lost 1 base and J lost 5, with 9 bases in between. CDR1 DFQATT and CDR2 SNEGSKA come from the germline V gene (reference sequence). The CDR3 loop is CSARGQWDNEQFF. The CDR3 nucleotides read TGCAGTGCTAGAGGCCAATGGGACAATGAGCAGTTCTTC.

The sample holds many counts of this clonotype. Here the CDR3 DNA reads TGTGCCAGCAACCCCAGGAACACTGAAGCTTTCTTT. Translated: CASNPRNTEAFF. The V call is TRBV6-1, the J call TRBJ1-1; D remains unclear. The germline V gene encodes CDR1 MNHNS and CDR2 SASEGT. V was clipped by 7 bases and J by 1 base, with 7 bases between them. CDR3 length: 12 residues.

V gene TRBV30 combines with J gene TRBJ1-2; D might be TRBD1 (6 bases). V lost 1 base and J lost 5, with 20 bases in between. CDR1 is GTSNPN and CDR2 is SVGIG in the germline V gene (reference sequence). The CDR3 is 16 amino acids. CDR3 sequence: CAWSGLGGEQGYGYTF. CDR3 in DNA: TGTGCCTGGAGTGGTCTGGGAGGGGAACAGGGTTATGGCTACACCTTC.

The chain uses TRBV19 and TRBJ2-2; no reliable D call. Germline V lookup: CDR1 LNHDA, CDR2 SQIVND (reference sequence). V shed 4 bases and J shed 5 bases, with 14 bases lying between them. The length of the CDR3 is 15 residues. CDR3 sequence reads: CASSNDRRWTGELFF. The DNA for the CDR3 is TGTGCCAGTAGTAACGACCGCAGGTGGACCGGGGAGCTGTTTTTT.

This clonotype was picked up many times. A read error may account for a junction end that differs from germline. The chain employs TRBV13 and TRBJ2-7; D may correspond to TRBD1 or TRBD2 (5 bases each). The CDR3 has 16 residues. Germline V gene sequence: CDR1 PRHDT, CDR2 FYEKMQ (reference sequence). CDR3 nucleotide sequence: TGTGCCAGCAGCCTAGGGGCTTTGGGGAGATCCTACGAGCAGTACTTC. Translated: CASSLGALGRSYEQYF.

This clonotype has ten or more counts. The chain recombines TRBV5-5 with TRBJ1-1, with D perhaps matching TRBD1 (6 bases). CDR3 length equals 13 residues. From germline, CDR1 is SGHKS and CDR2 YYEKEE (reference sequence). V lost 4 bases and J lost 8, with 15 bases in between. The CDR3 reads CASSQITGTEAFF. DNA for the CDR3: TGTGCCAGCAGCCAAATAACCGGGACAGAAGCTTTCTTT. The full variable domain, rest sourced from reference TRBV5-5 and TRBJ1-1, is DAGVTQSPTHLIKTRGQQVTLRCSPISGHKSVSWYQQVLGQGPQFIFQYYEKEERGRGNFPDRFSARQFPNYSSELNVNALLLGDSALYLCASSQITGTEAFFGQGTRLTVV.

In its sample, this clonotype was seen many times. The chain is built from TRBV6-2 or TRBV6-3 and TRBJ1-2; D gene unclear. Germline CDR1 reads MNHEY; CDR2 reads SVGEGT. V dropped 6 bases and J dropped 3 bases, with 8 bases sitting between them. CDR3 length: 12 residues. The CDR3, as DNA: TGTGCCAGCAGAGCAGGAGACTATGGCTACACCTTC. This sequence encodes CASRAGDYGYTF.

The chain joins TRBV28 to TRBJ2-6; D unresolved. Trimming stripped 2 bases from V and 2 bases from J, with 10 bases between. From germline, CDR1 is MDHEN and CDR2 SYDVKM. The CDR3 has 16 amino acids. The CDR3, as DNA: TGTGCCAGCAGTTTAGTTGAGGTGGCTGGGGCCAACGTCCTGACTTTC. This codes for CASSLVEVAGANVLTF.

This clonotype was seen a few times. A read error may account for a junction end that differs from germline. This sequence joins TRBV13 and TRBJ1-1, with D uncertain. The germline gives CDR1 PRHDT, CDR2 FYEKMQ (reference sequence). This CDR3 has 14 amino acids. This CDR3 is CASSSLASNTGAFF. CDR3 DNA: TGTGCCAGCAGCTCCCTGGCATCGAACACTGGAGCTTTCTTT. The whole variable domain, filled in from reference TRBV13 and TRBJ1-1, reads AAGVIQSPRHLIKEKRETATLKCYPIPRHDTVYWYQQGPGQDPQFLISFYEKMQSDKGSIPDRFSAQQFSDYHSELNMSSLELGDSALYFCASSSLASNTGAFFGQGTRLTVV.

Many counts were recorded for this clonotype. The genes are TRBV7-9 and TRBJ2-6; D could derive from TRBD1 or TRBD2 (6 bases each). Per the germline V gene, CDR1 is SEHNR and CDR2 is FQNEAQ (reference sequence). This CDR3 comprises 20 residues. V lost 0 bases to trimming and J lost 0 bases, with 18 bases between them. In nucleotides, the CDR3 is TGTGCCAGCAGCTTAGCATCGGGGCGGGACACCTACTCTGGGGCCAACGTCCTGACTTTC. Translated: CASSLASGRDTYSGANVLTF. The variable domain in full, with the rest retrieved from reference TRBV7-9 and TRBJ2-6, is DTGVSQNPRHKITKRGQNVTFRCDPISEHNRLYWYRQTLGQGPEFLTYFQNEAQLEKSRLLSDRFSAERPKGSFSTLEIQRTEQGDSAMYLCASSLASGRDTYSGANVLTFGAGSRLTVL.

The chain has TRBV7-2 and TRBJ1-3; D not certain. The CDR3 runs to 16 residues. Germline lookup yields CDR1 SGHTA and CDR2 FQGNSA. Trimming removed 5 bases at V and 0 bases at J, with 14 bases between. DNA for the CDR3: TGTGCCAGCAGCCTTGAAGGGATTCGCTCTGGAAACACCATATATTTT. Its translation: CASSLEGIRSGNTIYF.

The chain carries TRBV19 and TRBJ2-1, with TRBD1 matching 8 bases. Trimming took 0 bases from V and 6 from J; bases not matched to a gene: 13. The CDR3 is 18 amino acids. Germline CDR1 reads LNHDA; CDR2 reads SQIVND (reference sequence). CDR3 DNA sequence: TGTGCCAGTAGTATAGATCTGTCCGGGACAGGAGGAATCAATGAGCAGTTCTTC. It yields the protein CASSIDLSGTGGINEQFF.

This clonotype was observed a few times. This rearrangement joins TRBV19 to TRBJ1-5; unclear D gene. Trimming took off 3 bases at V and 3 bases at J, with 9 bases between the two ends. CDR3 length: 14 amino acids. From germline, CDR1 is LNHDA and CDR2 SQIVND (reference sequence). CDR3 protein: CASSIGQVNQPQHF. In DNA form, the CDR3 reads TGTGCCAGTAGTATTGGGCAGGTCAATCAGCCCCAGCATTTT.

This clonotype has a handful of counts. This chain connects TRBV27 to TRBJ1-1; 8 bases are shared with TRBD1. Germline CDR1 reads MNHEY; CDR2 reads SMNVEV (reference sequence). The CDR3 covers 13 residues. The trim removed 6 bases at V and 11 bases at J, leaving 11 bases unmatched. The CDR3 loop reads CASSPTRTGWAFF. Here the CDR3 DNA reads TGTGCCAGCAGCCCTACCAGGACAGGGTGGGCTTTCTTT.

This clonotype has more than one count but fewer than ten. The chain recombines TRBV20-1 with TRBJ1-5; 9 nucleotides align to TRBD1. Germline V lookup: CDR1 DFQATT, CDR2 SNEGSKA (reference sequence). Trimming at V came to 5 bases and at J to 7 bases, leaving 6 bases not matched to a gene. The CDR3 length is 13 residues. The CDR3 sequence: CSARTGEEQPQHF. The CDR3 bases are TGCAGTGCTCGGACAGGGGAGGAGCAGCCCCAGCATTTT.

This clonotype was detected a few times. V usage is TRBV28 and J usage is TRBJ2-5; a weak D match, TRBD2 (7 bases). Per germline, CDR1 MDHEN and CDR2 SYDVKM. The CDR3 totals 15 residues. With 2 bases removed from V and 5 bases from J, the gap between germline ends came to 15 bases. CDR3 in DNA: TGTGCCAGCAGTTTAGGGGGGGCTGTAGGGGAGACCCAGTACTTC. It codes for CASSLGGAVGETQYF.

In its sample, this clonotype was seen a few times. V usage is TRBV7-6 and J usage is TRBJ1-2; D is unclear. V shed 4 bases and J shed 7 bases, with 7 bases lying between them. Germline CDR1 reads SGHVS; CDR2 reads FNYEAQ. The CDR3 spans 11 residues. This chain's CDR3 is CASSSNIGYTF. The CDR3 bases are TGTGCCAGCAGCTCGAATATTGGCTACACCTTC.

This clonotype was picked up many times. The chain joins TRBV6-1 to TRBJ2-7; the match to TRBD2 covers 10 bases. V gave up 8 bases and J gave up 4 bases; unmatched junction bases: 8. CDR3 size: 14 residues. Per the germline V gene, CDR1 is MNHNS and CDR2 is SASEGT. The CDR3 here is CASSPQRGGYEQYF. Here the CDR3 DNA reads TGTGCCAGCTCCCCCCAGCGGGGGGGATACGAGCAGTACTTC.

V gene TRBV11-2 combines with J gene TRBJ2-1; 8 nucleotides agree with TRBD2. Germline CDR1 reads SGHAT; CDR2 reads FQNNGV. J was trimmed by 6 bases and V by 1 base; bases with no gene match: 17. The CDR3 runs to 19 residues. CDR3 nucleotides: TGTGCCAGCAGCTTAGTAGTCACGGGACTAGACGTCCTGGGCAATGAGCAGTTCTTC. This sequence encodes CASSLVVTGLDVLGNEQFF.